The text below deals with one TCR beta chain. The same CDR3 also results from other DNA sequences found in this sample. CDR3 size: 19 residues. CDR1 and CDR2 (germline): MNHNS, SASEGT. The V end lost 0 bases, the J end lost 0 bases, and 19 bases lay between the germline ends. The data are from a study of control samples from healthy donors and cancer patients. Some clones are missing from TCRdb's copy, which holds only in-frame ones; the method was immunoSEQ multiplex PCR. The data show tens of thousands of clones, with around 89% seen just once and 7.2% held by the top ten. What was sequenced was blood. The sequence derives from a man between 45 and 60 years old in good health. V is TRBV6-1 and J is TRBJ2-3; D may match TRBD1 or TRBD2 (5 bases each). CDR3 sequence reads: CASSEAPGLRGFSTDTQYF. In nucleotides, the CDR3 is TGTGCCAGCAGTGAAGCTCCGGGGCTACGAGGGTTTAGCACAGATACGCAGTATTTT.